The 20 T cell receptor beta chains given below trace back to one sample, sequenced in a study of tumor-infiltrating lymphocytes in primary liver carcinoma. Total RNA amounting to 500 ng was the source from which TCR beta cDNA was made with a constant-region primer. Libraries of TCR beta came from three nested multiplex PCR rounds with slightly modified ARM-PCR. TRBV1-TRBV30 forward primers and a C-beta reverse primer were used in the first two PCR rounds, which each ran for nine to ten cycles. MiXCR, run by TCRdb on the multiplex PCR reads, gives a single entry per CDR3 protein. The sample records a few hundred thousand distinct CDR3 sequences, 58% being singletons. The authors took blood RNA from unsorted whole blood and also extracted germline DNA. The specimen was peripheral blood. The receptors were gathered from a woman in her thirties with primary liver carcinoma and hepatitis B virus infection.

A note on this clonotype: An end of the junction does not agree with germline; a read error may underlie this. The chain employs TRBV30 and TRBJ2-1; D is unresolved. The CDR3 loop spans 12 amino acids. Germline V CDR1 and CDR2: GTSNPN, SVGIG (reference sequence). The CDR3 loop reads CVWMASYNEQFF. In DNA, the CDR3 is TGTGTCTGGATGGCCTCCTACAATGAGCAGTTCTTC.

The rearrangement joins TRBV6-5 to TRBJ1-5, with TRBD1 identical over 7 bases. The CDR3 length is 14 residues. The junction had 15 bases not matched to a gene; V was cut back by 8 bases and J by 11 bases. Germline CDR1 and CDR2: MNHEY and SVGAGI. The CDR3 DNA sequence: TGTGCCAGCCGACATCAGCAGGGGGGCCAGGCCCAGCATTTT. This sequence encodes CASRHQQGGQAQHF.

This clonotype has only a few counts. J is TRBJ2-7 and V is TRBV10-3, with D hard to call. Trimming left V 3 bases short and J 7 bases short, with 16 bases between. This CDR3 has 14 residues. Looked up from germline, CDR1 is ENHRY and CDR2 is SYGVKD. The CDR3 sequence: CAISDTTRLGEQYF. CDR3 in DNA: TGTGCCATCAGTGACACGACCCGGCTAGGGGAGCAGTACTTC.

This chain joins TRBV12-5 and TRBJ2-1, with 8 bases that match TRBD2. Germline lookup yields CDR1 LGHNT and CDR2 FRNRAP. V shed 5 bases, J shed 9 bases, and the junction held 12 bases outside the gene matches. This CDR3 is built from 15 residues. CDR3: CASGIGDGRGIEQFF. The CDR3 region has the DNA TGTGCTAGTGGTATAGGGGACGGGAGGGGCATTGAGCAGTTCTTC.

Comment on this clonotype: Without the conserved terminal phenylalanine or tryptophan, this CDR3 likely stems from a read error. The chain links TRBV11-2 to TRBJ2-5; a possible D gene is TRBD1 (6 bases). Germline CDR1 reads SGHAT; CDR2 reads FQNNGV. This CDR3 is built from 14 residues. V was clipped by 8 bases and J by 0 bases, with 13 bases between them. The DNA of the CDR3 is TGTGCCAGCCATCAGGGGCTTAACCAAGAGACCCAGTACCTC. The encoded protein is CASHQGLNQETQYL.

Concerning this clonotype: This is likely a read error, given that the CDR3 carries no conserved phenylalanine or tryptophan at its end. The chain recombines TRBV10-2 with TRBJ2-5; 7 bases match TRBD1. The trim removed 7 bases at V and 5 bases at J, leaving 10 bases unmatched. The CDR3 loop spans 14 amino acids. Germline values: CDR1 WSHSY, CDR2 SAAADI. CDR3 in amino acids: CASTRDRAEETQYI. CDR3 nucleotide sequence: TGCGCCAGCACCAGGGACAGAGCCGAGGAGACCCAGTACATA.

As concerns this clonotype: Relative to the germline gene, one junction end is altered; a read error may explain this. The genes are TRBV12-3 or TRBV12-4 and TRBJ1-1, with TRBD1 matching 7 bases. The CDR3 contains 15 residues. Here the CDR3 reads CTSRSTGRTNTEAFF. For the CDR3, the DNA is TGTACCAGCAGGTCGACAGGGAGAACGAACACTGAAGCTTTCTTT.

This clonotype was observed a handful of times. The V and J genes are TRBV7-9 and TRBJ2-1; possible D gene TRBD1, 6 bases. The CDR3 runs to 14 residues. The V gene lost 5 bases and the J gene lost 8 bases, with 16 bases spanning the gap. CDR1 and CDR2 from the germline V gene are SEHNR and FQNEAQ (reference sequence). The DNA for the CDR3 is TGTGCCAGCAGCCCGAACAAGGGGGATTATGAGCAGTTCTTC. It yields the protein CASSPNKGDYEQFF. The full variable domain, rest sourced from reference TRBV7-9 and TRBJ2-1, is DTGVSQNPRHKITKRGQNVTFRCDPISEHNRLYWYRQTLGQGPEFLTYFQNEAQLEKSRLLSDRFSAERPKGSFSTLEIQRTEQGDSAMYLCASSPNKGDYEQFFGPGTRLTVL.

The V and J genes are TRBV19 and TRBJ1-4; TRBD1 aligns across 7 bases. The CDR3 sequence is 14 residues long. Per germline, CDR1 LNHDA and CDR2 SQIVND (reference sequence). Trimming took 4 bases from V and 5 from J; bases not matched to a gene: 4. The CDR3 here is CASSRGDSNEKLFF. In nucleotides, the CDR3 is TGTGCCAGTAGTAGGGGGGACAGCAATGAAAAACTGTTTTTT.

This clonotype was seen at least ten times. The chain recombines TRBV6-6 with TRBJ2-7; tentative D call: TRBD2 (5 bases). V lost 6 bases and J 5 bases, leaving 20 bases between the germline ends. The CDR3 covers 15 residues. In germline, CDR1 is MNHNY, CDR2 SVGAGI (reference sequence). CDR3 nucleotide sequence: TGTGCCAGCAGCCGAATGTCTAGCATTAACGACGAGCAGTACTTC. Amino acid sequence: CASSRMSSINDEQYF.

V gene TRBV11-3 combines with J gene TRBJ2-5; tentatively, D is TRBD2 (7 bases). Germline V gene sequence: CDR1 SGHNT, CDR2 YENEEA. The CDR3 runs 17 residues. V was pared by 4 bases and J by 2 bases, with 20 bases between. The CDR3, as DNA: TGTGCCAGCAGCTCCTGGGGGGCTAGCGGAGTACAAGAGACCCAGTACTTC. Its protein is CASSSWGASGVQETQYF. The full variable domain, its missing parts supplied by reference TRBV11-3 and TRBJ2-5, is EAGVVQSPRYKIIEKKQPVAFWCNPISGHNTLYWYLQNLGQGPELLIRYENEEAVDDSQLPKDRFSAERLKGVDSTLKIQPAELGDSAVYLCASSSWGASGVQETQYFGPGTRLLVL.

Ten or more counts support this clonotype. Germline and junction disagree at one end, which may indicate a read error. This sequence joins TRBV6-1 and TRBJ2-3; D unresolved. Germline V gene lookup returns CDR1 MNHNS and CDR2 SASEGT. The CDR3 runs 10 residues. The CDR3 DNA follows: TGTGCCAGCAGTGAAACCCATCCGGATTTT. Its translation is CASSETHPDF.

CDR3 sequence reads: CSSRSGTDTQHF. For the CDR3, the DNA is TGCAGCTCTCGAAGTGGCACAGATACGCAGCATTTT. The chain is built from TRBV29-1 and TRBJ2-3; D gene ambiguous. Matching the DNA end better, TRBJ1-5 makes the J call doubtful. The length of the CDR3 is 12 residues. Germline CDR1 is SQVTM and CDR2 is ANQGSEA.

This clonotype was seen a few times. V is TRBV7-9 and J is TRBJ1-1; D is ambiguous. The V and J ends lost 1 base and 1 base respectively, with 13 bases between them. Germline V gene sequence: CDR1 SEHNR, CDR2 FQNEAQ (reference sequence). The CDR3 totals 16 residues. The CDR3 sequence: CASSLEGYTANTEAFF. The CDR3 bases are TGTGCCAGCAGCTTAGAGGGATATACAGCGAACACTGAAGCTTTCTTT.

This clonotype was observed at least ten times. The CDR3 is CSAGHPSEQFF. The CDR3 region has the DNA TGCAGCGCCGGACATCCTAGTGAGCAGTTCTTC. This chain links TRBV29-1 with TRBJ2-1; possibly TRBD1 for D (5 bases). CDR3 length: 11 amino acids. From germline, CDR1 is SQVTM and CDR2 ANQGSEA. The V end lost 7 bases, the J end lost 9 bases, and 13 bases lay between the germline ends.

This clonotype appeared once. A much larger clonotype is one base distant, so this may be a read error. The chain is built from TRBV4-1 and TRBJ2-2; 9 positions agree with TRBD1. V lost 7 bases to trimming and J lost 5 bases; unmatched junction nucleotides: 11. Germline V CDR1 and CDR2: MGHRA, YSYEKL. The CDR3 spans 16 residues. CDR3 loop: CASNHLGQGITGELFF. The DNA of the CDR3 is TGCGCCAGCAACCACCTGGGACAGGGCATAACCGGGGAGCTGTTTTTT.

The chain combines TRBV7-3 with TRBJ2-7; no clear D. From germline, CDR1 is SGHTA and CDR2 FQGTGA. The CDR3 covers 14 residues. Trimming took 6 bases from V and 0 from J, leaving 12 bases between them. The CDR3 loop is CASRSGPNSYEQYF. The CDR3, as DNA: TGTGCCAGCAGGTCCGGGCCAAACTCCTACGAGCAGTACTTC.

This clonotype appeared a few times. The junction shows a germline mismatch at one end, possibly a read error. The rearrangement uses TRBV11-2 and TRBJ2-7; TRBD1 aligns across 8 bases. Germline assignment: CDR1 SGHAT and CDR2 FQNNGV. The CDR3 extends over 14 amino acids. CDR3 sequence (DNA): TGCGCCAGCAGCCTGTCAGGGGGCCCCTACGAGCAGTACTTC. This encodes CASSLSGGPYEQYF.

This clonotype has at least ten counts. The gene calls are TRBV5-5 and TRBJ2-2; D perhaps matches TRBD1 (5 bases). The CDR3 extends over 14 amino acids. Deletions cut 0 bases from V and 6 bases from J, with 9 bases between. Per germline, CDR1 SGHKS and CDR2 YYEKEE (reference sequence). The CDR3 nucleotides are TGTGCCAGCAGCTTGGTTCAGGGCTCCGGGGAGCTGTTTTTT. This codes for CASSLVQGSGELFF.

This clonotype appeared many times. The V call is TRBV10-3, the J call TRBJ2-2, with TRBD1 identical over 7 bases. Germline CDR1 is ENHRY and CDR2 is SYGVKD. The J segment lost 0 bases and the V segment lost 8 bases, leaving 6 bases of the junction unmatched. The CDR3 has 15 amino acids. CDR3 in amino acids: CAIGYQGANTGELFF. As DNA, the CDR3 is TGTGCCATCGGGTACCAGGGGGCGAACACCGGGGAGCTGTTTTTT.